The TCR beta chain under discussion was sequenced for a study of glioma-infiltrating T cells. As to this clonotype: Its ends do not fully match the called genes, so a read error is possible.

This CDR3 spans 15 amino acids. The germline CDR1 and CDR2 sequences are KGHSH and LQKENI. Amplification of TCR alpha and beta CDR3 regions from RNA used iRepertoire nested multiplex PCR. TCRdb reprocessed the multiplex PCR reads via MiXCR and lists one record per CDR3 protein. The sample records fewer than 200,000 distinct CDR3 sequences, around 40% being singletons. The origin of this receptor is a human donor with low-grade glioma or glioblastoma, undergoing nonglioma brain surgery, or in good health (not recorded which). The sequencing sample was made of glioma tissue, nonneoplastic brain tissue, or PBMCs (not recorded which). The chain couples TRBV18 to TRBJ2-1, with 7 bases lining up with TRBD2. In DNA form, the CDR3 reads TGTGCCAGCTCAACACCGGGACTACCTTACAATGAGCAGTTCTTC. Translating gives CASSTPGLPYNEQFF.